Below are 18 T cell receptor beta chains sequenced from a single sample in a study of blood T cell repertoires in COVID-19 (TCRdb year 2020). The method behind the library was the immunoSEQ multiplex PCR assay. TCRdb took this table from immuneACCESS and kept in-frame rearrangements with V and J called. Such tables lack part of the clones; where checked against another copy, unresolved V genes explain under half of the gap, and the rest is unexplained. This sample comprises approximately 300,000 clones, around 84% of them detected only once. Jointly, the top ten make up under 2% of the sample. Sequencing was done on a sample of PBMCs or T cells enriched from blood (not recorded which). All receptors come from a woman in her twenties or thirties who had been exposed to COVID-19.

The table lists this clone with a few counts. This chain links TRBV28 with TRBJ1-6; maybe TRBD1 (6 bases). Germline V lookup: CDR1 MDHEN, CDR2 SYDVKM. Trimming shortened V by 2 bases and J by 9 bases, and 8 bases separated the two germline ends. This CDR3 contains 13 residues. The DNA of the CDR3 is TGTGCCAGCAGTTTAGGCAGGGGTTCACCCCTCCACTTT. This gives the protein CASSLGRGSPLHF.

J is TRBJ2-5 and V is TRBV29-1, with 8 bases lining up with TRBD2. CDR1 is SQVTM, CDR2 ANQGSEA, per germline. CDR3 length: 15 residues. With 3 bases clipped from V and 3 bases from J, the junction kept 9 bases outside the gene matches. The CDR3 nucleotides read TGCAGCGTTGAGCGCGGACTAGCCAACGAAGAGACCCAGTACTTC. It is translated as CSVERGLANEETQYF.

CDR3 loop: CASSQDVGGGGTDTQYF. As DNA, the CDR3 is TGCGCCAGCAGCCAAGATGTCGGCGGGGGGGGCACAGATACGCAGTATTTT. J is TRBJ2-3 and V is TRBV4-3; TRBD2 matches 9 bases. CDR1 and CDR2 (germline): LGHNA, YSLEER. The CDR3 loop spans 17 amino acids. After removal of 0 bases from V and 1 base from J, the junction contained 5 bases not matched to a gene.

The chain uses TRBV12-3 or TRBV12-4 and TRBJ2-2, with TRBD1 as a possible D gene (6 bases). V was cut by 5 bases and J by 6 bases, with 10 bases left in between. This CDR3 spans 13 amino acids. CDR3 sequence reads: CASSVQGAGELFF. CDR3 coding DNA: TGTGCCAGCAGTGTACAGGGTGCCGGGGAGCTGTTTTTT.

The chain employs TRBV12-5 and TRBJ2-7, with D unclear. CDR3 length: 11 amino acids. CDR1 and CDR2 from the germline V gene are LGHNT and FRNRAP. Trimming shortened V by 4 bases and J by 3 bases, and 4 bases separated the two germline ends. The CDR3 protein is CASGSRYEQYF. The CDR3 DNA follows: TGTGCTAGTGGTTCCCGCTACGAGCAGTACTTC. Full variable domain (remainder filled in from reference TRBV12-5 and TRBJ2-7): DARVTQTPRHKVTEMGQEVTMRCQPILGHNTVFWYRQTMMQGLELLAYFRNRAPLDDSGMPKDRFSAEMPDATLATLKIQPSEPRDSAVYFCASGSRYEQYFGPGTRLTVT.

This chain joins TRBV12-3 or TRBV12-4 and TRBJ1-2; 9 positions agree with TRBD1. The CDR3 covers 12 residues. Germline trimming cut 7 bases from V and 8 bases from J; bases unmatched to any gene: 5. The DNA for the CDR3 is TGTGCCAGCACTACAGGGGGCGCGGGCTACACCTTC. Protein sequence: CASTTGGAGYTF.

This sequence joins TRBV7-3 and TRBJ2-2; 9 bases fit TRBD2. CDR1 and CDR2 from the germline V gene are SGHTA and FQGTGA. The CDR3 is 20 residues long. With 1 base clipped from V and 0 bases from J, the junction kept 12 bases outside the gene matches. CDR3 bases: TGTGCCAGCAGCTTAATCGGGCTAGCGGGACCCGCTGCGAACACCGGGGAGCTGTTTTTT. Translation gives CASSLIGLAGPAANTGELFF.

The chain recombines TRBV9 with TRBJ2-7; the D is unclear. V lost 3 bases to trimming and J lost 4 bases, with 11 bases between them. Per the germline V gene, CDR1 is SGDLS and CDR2 is YYNGEE. The CDR3 has 13 amino acids. The CDR3 DNA sequence: TGTGCCAGCAGCGCAGCACTGACTTACGAGCAGTACTTC. Translation: CASSAALTYEQYF.

The chain uses TRBV30 and TRBJ1-2, with TRBD1 matching over 7 bases. J was trimmed by 7 bases and V by 2 bases; bases with no gene match: 13. Germline V gene sequence: CDR1 GTSNPN, CDR2 SVGIG (reference sequence). The CDR3 contains 15 residues. CDR3 DNA sequence: TGTGCCTGGAGTAACTCCCGGACAGGAGACTCTGGCTACACCTTC. Amino acid sequence: CAWSNSRTGDSGYTF. Combining the CDR3 with reference TRBV30 and TRBJ1-2 gives the whole variable domain SQTIHQWPATLVQPVGSPLSLECTVEGTSNPNLYWYRQAAGRGLQLLFYSVGIGQISSEVPQNLSASRPQDRQFILSSKKLLLSDSGFYLCAWSNSRTGDSGYTFGSGTRLTVV.

V usage is TRBV11-2 and J usage is TRBJ2-7, with 7 positions matching TRBD1. Germline CDR1 is SGHAT and CDR2 is FQNNGV. V lost 3 bases, J lost 1 base, and 6 bases stayed unmatched. The CDR3 totals 15 residues. The DNA for the CDR3 is TGTGCCAGCAGCTTTACGGGGACAGTTTCCTACGAGCAGTACTTC. Amino acids: CASSFTGTVSYEQYF.

This chain links TRBV20-1 with TRBJ2-3; no clear D. The CDR3 is 10 amino acids. Between the trimmed V and J ends, which lost 6 bases and 4 bases, there was a span of 5 bases. Germline V gene sequence: CDR1 DFQATT, CDR2 SNEGSKA (reference sequence). CDR3 bases: TGCAGTGCCCCATCAGATACGCAGTATTTT. It yields the protein CSAPSDTQYF.

The rearrangement links TRBV29-1 to TRBJ2-3, with D perhaps TRBD2 (6 bases). Trimming stripped 6 bases from V and 3 bases from J, with 13 bases between. The V gene's germline CDR1 is SQVTM and CDR2 ANQGSEA. The CDR3 loop spans 13 amino acids. CDR3 region: CSVTRRGTDTQYF. The CDR3, as DNA: TGCAGCGTGACTAGAAGGGGAACAGATACGCAGTATTTT.

This clone was found once. The chain combines TRBV5-4 with TRBJ2-7; 7 bases are a match to TRBD1. CDR1 and CDR2 (germline): SGHNT, YYREEE (reference sequence). V shed 9 bases and J 1 base; nucleotides not matched to a gene: 10. CDR3 size: 14 residues. CDR3 DNA: TGTGCCACGACGAACCCGACAGGGTCCTACGAGCAGTACTTC. Amino acids: CATTNPTGSYEQYF. The whole variable domain, remainder taken from reference TRBV5-4 and TRBJ2-7, is ETGVTQSPTHLIKTRGQQVTLRCSSQSGHNTVSWYQQALGQGPQFIFQYYREEENGRGNFPPRFSGLQFPNYSSELNVNALELDDSALYLCATTNPTGSYEQYFGPGTRLTVT.

This chain connects TRBV11-2 to TRBJ2-1, with a possible D match to TRBD1 (5 bases). The CDR3 extends over 16 amino acids. In germline, CDR1 is SGHAT, CDR2 FQNNGV. The V and J ends lost 4 bases and 3 bases respectively, with 16 bases between them. The chain's CDR3 is CASSSSLGVDYNEQFF. The CDR3 bases are TGTGCCAGCAGCTCTTCCCTAGGGGTCGACTACAATGAGCAGTTCTTC. The full variable domain, with the rest looked up from reference TRBV11-2 and TRBJ2-1, is EAGVAQSPRYKIIEKRQSVAFWCNPISGHATLYWYQQILGQGPKLLIQFQNNGVVDDSQLPKDRFSAERLKGVDSTLKIQPAKLEDSAVYLCASSSSLGVDYNEQFFGPGTRLTVL.

The chain carries TRBV19 and TRBJ1-4; TRBD1 matches 7 bases. The CDR3 loop spans 15 amino acids. Germline V CDR1 and CDR2: LNHDA, SQIVND (reference sequence). V gave up 8 bases and J gave up 4 bases; unmatched junction bases: 10. The CDR3 DNA reads as TGTGCCAGTGGACCCGGACAGGCCTTTAATGAAAAACTGTTTTTT. This gives the protein CASGPGQAFNEKLFF.

The DNA of the CDR3 is TGTGCCAGCAGTGTGGGGCCCCAGCAGTACTTC. Translating gives CASSVGPQQYF. The rearrangement uses TRBV2 and TRBJ2-7, with D perhaps matching TRBD1 (5 bases). Per the germline V gene, CDR1 is SNHLY and CDR2 is FYNNEI. This CDR3 comprises 11 residues. Trimming left V 4 bases short and J 8 bases short, with 9 bases between.

The chain links TRBV4-3 to TRBJ1-2; D remains unclear. V lost 0 bases and J 5 bases, leaving 13 bases between the germline ends. CDR3 length: 15 amino acids. Germline V gives CDR1 LGHNA, CDR2 YSLEER. CDR3 loop: CASSQERSQIYGYTF. DNA for the CDR3: TGCGCCAGCAGCCAAGAAAGGAGCCAGATTTATGGCTACACCTTC.

The chain joins TRBV18 to TRBJ1-1; D is undetermined. V was trimmed by 3 bases and J by 3 bases, leaving 8 bases between them. Germline V gene sequence: CDR1 KGHSH, CDR2 LQKENI. The CDR3 is made up of 13 amino acids. The CDR3 spells CASSPPVHTEAFF. As DNA, the CDR3 is TGTGCCAGCTCACCCCCAGTGCACACTGAAGCTTTCTTT.